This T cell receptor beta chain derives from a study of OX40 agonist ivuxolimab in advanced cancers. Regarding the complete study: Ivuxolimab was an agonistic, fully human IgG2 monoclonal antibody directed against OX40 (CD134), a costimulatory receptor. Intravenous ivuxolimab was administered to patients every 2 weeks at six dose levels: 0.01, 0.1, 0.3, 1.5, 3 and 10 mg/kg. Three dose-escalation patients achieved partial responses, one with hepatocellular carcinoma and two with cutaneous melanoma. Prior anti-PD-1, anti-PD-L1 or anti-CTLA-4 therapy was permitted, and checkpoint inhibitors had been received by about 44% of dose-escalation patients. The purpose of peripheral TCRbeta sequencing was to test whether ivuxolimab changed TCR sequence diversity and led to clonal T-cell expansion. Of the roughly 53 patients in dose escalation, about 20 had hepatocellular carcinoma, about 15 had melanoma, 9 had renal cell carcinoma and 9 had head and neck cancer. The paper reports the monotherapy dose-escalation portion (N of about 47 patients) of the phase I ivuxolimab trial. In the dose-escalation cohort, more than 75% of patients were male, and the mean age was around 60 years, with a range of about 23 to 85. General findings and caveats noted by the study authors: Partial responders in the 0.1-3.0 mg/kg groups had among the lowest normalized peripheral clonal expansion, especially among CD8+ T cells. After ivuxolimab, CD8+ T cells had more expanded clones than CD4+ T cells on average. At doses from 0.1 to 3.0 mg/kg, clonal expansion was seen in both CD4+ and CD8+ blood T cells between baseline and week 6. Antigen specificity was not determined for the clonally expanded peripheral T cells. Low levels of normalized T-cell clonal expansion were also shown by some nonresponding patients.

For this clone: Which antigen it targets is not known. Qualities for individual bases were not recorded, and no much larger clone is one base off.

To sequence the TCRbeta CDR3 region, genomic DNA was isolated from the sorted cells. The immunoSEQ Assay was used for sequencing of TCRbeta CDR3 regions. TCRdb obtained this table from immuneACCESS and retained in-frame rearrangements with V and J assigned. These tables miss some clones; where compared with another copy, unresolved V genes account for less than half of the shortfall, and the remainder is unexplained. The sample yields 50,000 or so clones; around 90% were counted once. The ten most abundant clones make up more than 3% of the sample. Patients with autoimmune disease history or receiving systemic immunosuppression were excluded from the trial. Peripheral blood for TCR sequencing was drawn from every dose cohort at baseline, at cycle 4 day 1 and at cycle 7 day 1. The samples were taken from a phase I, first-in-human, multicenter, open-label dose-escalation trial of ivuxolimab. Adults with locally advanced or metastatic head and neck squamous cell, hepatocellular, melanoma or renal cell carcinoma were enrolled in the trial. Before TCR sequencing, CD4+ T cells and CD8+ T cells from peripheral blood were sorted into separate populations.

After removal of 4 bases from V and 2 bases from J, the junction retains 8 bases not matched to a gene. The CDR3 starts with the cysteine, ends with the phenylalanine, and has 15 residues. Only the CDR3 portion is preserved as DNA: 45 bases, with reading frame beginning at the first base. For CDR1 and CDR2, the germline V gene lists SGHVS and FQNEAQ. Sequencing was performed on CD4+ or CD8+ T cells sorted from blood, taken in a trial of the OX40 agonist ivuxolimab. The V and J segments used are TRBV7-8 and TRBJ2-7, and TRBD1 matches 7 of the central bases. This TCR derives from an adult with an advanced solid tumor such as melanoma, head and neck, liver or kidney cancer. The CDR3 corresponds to CASSSYRTGTYEQYF. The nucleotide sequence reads TGTGCCAGCAGCTCCTACCGGACAGGAACCTACGAGCAGTACTTC.